The 2 T cell receptor beta chains below all came from one sample that was sequenced in a study of blood T cell repertoires in COVID-19. TCRdb keeps only in-frame clones here, not all; method: immunoSEQ multiplex PCR. The top ten hold roughly 8.6% of the sample, which has 250,000 or so clones, 80% to 90% seen once. The specimen was PBMCs or T cells enriched from blood (not recorded which). The receptor source for this set is a man aged 35-49 years who had recovered from COVID-19.

The chain carries TRBV27 and TRBJ2-7; 8 bases line up with TRBD1. Trimming took 2 bases from V and 7 from J; bases not matched to a gene: 1. Germline loops: CDR1 MNHEY, CDR2 SMNVEV (reference sequence). This CDR3 has 12 residues. CDR3 protein: CASSLGQGEQYF. The CDR3, as DNA: TGTGCCAGCAGTTTAGGACAGGGAGAGCAGTACTTC.

The rearrangement links TRBV6-4 to TRBJ2-1; 12 positions agree with TRBD2. Germline values: CDR1 MRHNA, CDR2 SNTAGT. The J segment lost 6 bases and the V segment lost 4 bases, leaving 7 bases of the junction unmatched. The CDR3 sequence is 16 residues long. The CDR3 reads CASSGPTSGSGNEQFF. For the CDR3, the DNA is TGTGCCAGCAGTGGCCCGACTAGCGGGAGCGGCAATGAGCAGTTCTTC.